This T cell receptor (beta chain) was captured by sequencing in a study of blood T cell repertoires in COVID-19. Study background: The origin of the acute and convalescent COVID-19 samples was the United States, Italy and Spain.

Donors in Cohort 3 counted as recovered after two negative PCRs, clearance, or symptom resolution. Per the study methods: By means of reference gene primer amplification, nucleated cell counts were estimated. Here immunoSEQ multiplex PCR was the method, and the copy in TCRdb shows in-frame clones only, minus some. V and J calls and clone size come straight from that table; D and trimming were deduced from the DNA. The sample gives about 290,000 clones, around nine tenths of which show up once; about 1.7% is in the top ten. The trim removed 4 bases at V and 4 bases at J, leaving 6 bases unmatched. The CDR3 loop spans 14 amino acids. Germline V gene lookup returns CDR1 LNHDA and CDR2 SQIVND (reference sequence). This clone came up once.

Sample: PBMCs or T cells enriched from blood (not recorded which). The clonotype originates from a woman aged 35 to 49 who had recovered from COVID-19. The chain joins TRBV19 to TRBJ2-5; 7 bases line up with TRBD2. The CDR3 bases are TGTGCCAGTAGTAGCCAGGGCGGGGGAGAGACCCAGTACTTC. This gives the protein CASSSQGGGETQYF. The complete variable domain, with remaining parts taken from reference TRBV19 and TRBJ2-5, reads DGGITQSPKYLFRKEGQNVTLSCEQNLNHDAMYWYRQDPGQGLRLIYYSQIVNDFQKGDIAEGYSVSREKKESFPLTVTSAQKNPTAFYLCASSSQGGGETQYFGPGTRLLVL.